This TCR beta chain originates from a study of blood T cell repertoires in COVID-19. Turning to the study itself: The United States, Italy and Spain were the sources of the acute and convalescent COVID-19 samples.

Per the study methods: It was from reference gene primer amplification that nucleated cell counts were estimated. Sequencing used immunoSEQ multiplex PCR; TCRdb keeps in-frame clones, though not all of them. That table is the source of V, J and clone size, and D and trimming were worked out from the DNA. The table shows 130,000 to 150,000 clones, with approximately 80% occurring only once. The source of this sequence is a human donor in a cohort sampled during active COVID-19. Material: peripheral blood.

CDR3 residues: CASSFFAGPNTEAFF. The CDR3 DNA sequence: TGTGCCAGCAGCTTTTTTGCGGGGCCGAACACTGAAGCTTTCTTT. The rearrangement uses TRBV7-2 and TRBJ1-1; TRBD1 might be the D (5 bases). The germline V gene encodes CDR1 SGHTA and CDR2 FQGNSA. V lost 3 bases, J lost 1 base, and 12 bases lay in between. The CDR3 extends over 15 amino acids.